This T cell receptor beta chain was recovered during a study of OX40 agonist ivuxolimab in advanced cancers. Using immunoSEQ multiplex PCR, the repertoire was profiled, and TCRdb retains in-frame clones only, with some absent. Of roughly 70,000 clones listed, about nine tenths are singletons. Germline CDR1 reads SGHRS; CDR2 reads YFSETQ. This CDR3 comprises 17 residues. V trimming: 2 bases; J trimming: 6 bases; junction bases outside the gene matches: 11. This TCR derives from an adult with an advanced solid tumor such as melanoma, head and neck, liver or kidney cancer. The sequenced sample was CD4+ or CD8+ T cells sorted from blood, obtained in a trial of the OX40 agonist ivuxolimab. The chain carries TRBV5-1 and TRBJ2-1; 10 nucleotides line up with TRBD2. Here the CDR3 reads CASSLPKLAGGFNEQFF. For the CDR3, the DNA is TGCGCCAGCAGCTTACCCAAGTTAGCGGGGGGTTTCAATGAGCAGTTCTTC. The whole variable domain, remainder taken from reference TRBV5-1 and TRBJ2-1, is KAGVTQTPRYLIKTRGQQVTLSCSPISGHRSVSWYQQTPGQGLQFLFEYFSETQRNKGNFPGRFSGRQFSNSRSEMNVSTLELGDSALYLCASSLPKLAGGFNEQFFGPGTRLTVL.